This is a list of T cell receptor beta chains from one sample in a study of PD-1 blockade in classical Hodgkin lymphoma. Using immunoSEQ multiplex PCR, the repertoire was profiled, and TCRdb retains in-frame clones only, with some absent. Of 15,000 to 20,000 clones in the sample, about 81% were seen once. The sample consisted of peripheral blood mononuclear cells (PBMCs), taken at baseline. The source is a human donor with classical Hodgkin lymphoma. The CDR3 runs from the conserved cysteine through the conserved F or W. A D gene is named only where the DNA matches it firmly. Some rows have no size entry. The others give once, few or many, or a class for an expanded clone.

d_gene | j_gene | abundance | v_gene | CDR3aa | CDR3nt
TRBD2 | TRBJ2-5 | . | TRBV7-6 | CASSSSSGPYQETQYF | TGTGCCAGCAGCTCTTCTAGCGGGCCGTACCAAGAGACCCAGTACTTC
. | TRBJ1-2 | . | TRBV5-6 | CASSLDGVGQANYGYTF | TGTGCCAGCAGCTTGGACGGGGTTGGGCAAGCTAACTATGGCTACACCTTC
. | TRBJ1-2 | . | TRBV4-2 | CASSQITRGEDYGYTF | TGTGCCAGCAGCCAAATTACGAGGGGTGAGGACTATGGCTACACCTTC
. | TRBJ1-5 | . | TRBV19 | CASSIGLDSWGQPQHF | TGTGCCAGTAGTATAGGCCTGGACAGCTGGGGTCAGCCCCAGCATTTT
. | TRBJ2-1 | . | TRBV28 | CASRTPSYNEQFF | TGTGCCAGCAGGACCCCGTCCTACAATGAGCAGTTCTTC
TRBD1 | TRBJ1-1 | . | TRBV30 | CAWSVRGRGDTEAFF | TGTGCCTGGAGTGTAAGGGGGCGGGGGGACACTGAAGCTTTCTTT
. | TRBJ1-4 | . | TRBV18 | CASSPPVGYNEKLFF | TGTGCCAGCTCACCACCGGTCGGCTATAATGAAAAACTGTTTTTT
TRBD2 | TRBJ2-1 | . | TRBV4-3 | CASSPWTSGSNEQFF | TGCGCCAGCAGCCCCTGGACTAGCGGGAGTAATGAGCAGTTCTTC
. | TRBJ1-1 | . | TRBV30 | CAQGPGEAFF | TGTGCCCAAGGTCCCGGTGAAGCTTTCTTT
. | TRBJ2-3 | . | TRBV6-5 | CASSYSRGGDTQYF | TGTGCCAGCAGTTACTCGAGAGGGGGAGATACGCAGTATTTT
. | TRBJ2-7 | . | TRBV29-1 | CSAEATMGEQYF | TGCAGCGCCGAGGCGACTATGGGGGAGCAGTACTTC
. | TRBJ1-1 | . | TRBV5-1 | CASTTEMNTEAFF | TGCGCCAGCACCACGGAGATGAACACTGAAGCTTTCTTT
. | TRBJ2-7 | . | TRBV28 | CASSPPGEALSLTYEQYF | TGTGCCAGCAGTCCACCGGGGGAGGCCCTATCGTTGACCTACGAGCAGTACTTC
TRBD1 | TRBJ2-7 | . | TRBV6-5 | CASSSGQLSHEQYF | TGTGCCAGCAGCTCGGGACAGTTGAGCCACGAGCAGTACTTC
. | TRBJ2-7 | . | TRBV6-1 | CASSEVAGSSYEQYF | TGTGCCAGCAGTGAAGTTGCGGGGTCCTCCTACGAGCAGTACTTC
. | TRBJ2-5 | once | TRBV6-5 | CASSYSGWTGGETQYF | TGTGCCAGCAGTTACTCTGGGTGGACAGGAGGGGAGACCCAGTACTTC
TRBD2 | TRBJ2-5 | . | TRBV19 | CASSGYGGRGETQYF | TGTGCCAGTAGTGGATATGGCGGGAGGGGGGAGACCCAGTACTTC
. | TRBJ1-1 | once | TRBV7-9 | CASSLAQGFWSTEAFF | TGTGCCAGCAGCTTAGCCCAGGGGTTTTGGTCCACTGAAGCTTTCTTT
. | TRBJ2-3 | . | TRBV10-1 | CASSDRDTQYF | TGCGCCAGCAGTGATCGAGATACGCAGTATTTT
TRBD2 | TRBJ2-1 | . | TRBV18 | CASSPPGGMDYNEQFF | TGTGCCAGCTCACCACCGGGGGGGATGGACTACAATGAGCAGTTCTTC
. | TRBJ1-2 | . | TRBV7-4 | CASSTGVGGSYGYTF | TGTGCCAGCAGCACAGGTGTTGGGGGCTCCTATGGCTACACCTTC
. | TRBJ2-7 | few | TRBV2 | CASSAGYEQYF | TGTGCCAGCAGTGCGGGATACGAGCAGTACTTC
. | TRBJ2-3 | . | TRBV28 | CASRITDTQYF | TGTGCCAGCAGGATTACAGATACGCAGTATTTT
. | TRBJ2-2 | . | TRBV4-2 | CASSQDYGSDTGELFF | TGTGCCAGCAGCCAAGATTATGGGAGTGACACCGGGGAGCTGTTTTTT
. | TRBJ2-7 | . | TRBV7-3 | CASSSVSRPEQYF | TGTGCCAGCAGCTCGGTGTCGAGGCCCGAGCAGTACTTC
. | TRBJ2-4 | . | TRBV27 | CASSQDLPGQPAKNIQYF | TGTGCCAGCAGTCAAGACCTGCCGGGACAACCAGCCAAAAACATTCAGTACTTC
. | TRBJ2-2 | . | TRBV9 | CASSVGGSSGELFF | TGTGCCAGCAGCGTAGGAGGGAGCTCCGGGGAGCTGTTTTTT
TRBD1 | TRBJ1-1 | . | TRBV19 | CASSLPGGLNTEAFF | TGTGCCAGTAGTCTTCCAGGGGGGCTGAACACTGAAGCTTTCTTT
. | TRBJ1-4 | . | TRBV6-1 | CASSGFEVKLFF | TGTGCCAGCAGTGGCTTCGAGGTAAAACTGTTTTTT
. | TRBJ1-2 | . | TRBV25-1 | CASSRYNYGYTF | TGTGCCAGTTCCCGGTATAACTATGGCTACACCTTC
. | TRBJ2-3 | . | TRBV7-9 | CAGLRGATDTQYF | TGTGCCGGGCTTCGGGGGGCCACGGATACGCAGTATTTT